These T cell receptor beta chains were read from a single sample in a study of spatial heterogeneity in lung cancer. TCRdb recomputed calls from the 5' RACE reads with MiXCR, one row per CDR3 protein. The sample consists of 15,000 to 20,000 distinct CDR3 sequences, less than 7.5% of them appearing once. The sample here was lung tumor tissue, taken at surgery. These receptors were taken from a female donor with early-stage non-small cell lung cancer. Each CDR3 is given with its conserved first and last residue.

TRBV11-2	TRBJ2-7	CASSLVVAGVHEQYF
TRBV5-1	TRBJ2-7	CASSLGLADSYEQYF
TRBV6-2/TRBV6-3	TRBJ1-1	CASTQPPLPGSEAFF
TRBV7-2	TRBJ2-3	CASSKGGTTSTDTQYF
TRBV6-1	TRBJ2-1	CASSGRQRGFF
TRBV10-3	TRBJ2-2	CAIISQHTGELFF
TRBV10-3	TRBJ1-1	CAISGSLPEAFF
TRBV5-4	TRBJ2-1	CASSSETGILYNEQFF
TRBV6-2/TRBV6-3	TRBJ1-1	CASSMGRGRNTEAFF
TRBV6-5	TRBJ1-3	CASKTDRGTGNTIYF
TRBV28	TRBJ1-5	CASSYIFFGQAMDGDQPQHF
TRBV11-2	TRBJ2-7	CASSLDRQGYEQYF
TRBV28	TRBJ1-2	CASSLKRYGYTF
TRBV12-2	TRBJ1-1	CASRFLTGQKNLEAFF
TRBV11-2	TRBJ2-5	CASSQLLANQETQYF
TRBV20-1	TRBJ1-5	CSARKTGAQYQPQHF
TRBV4-3	TRBJ2-7	CASSQDLRMSEQYF
TRBV20-1	TRBJ2-5	CSARDRTTQETQYF
TRBV20-1	TRBJ2-7	CSAGGTGGFSYEQYF
TRBV20-1	TRBJ2-5	CSADSGAQETQYF
TRBV28	TRBJ2-1	CASRPLGTGLAEQFF
TRBV12-3/TRBV12-4	TRBJ2-4	CASSLATQGYTKNIQYF
TRBV30	TRBJ1-2	CAWSQGARGYTF
TRBV20-1	TRBJ1-6	CSISSGVWNSPLHF
TRBV7-2	TRBJ1-5	CASSGGGRQPQHF
TRBV6-5	TRBJ1-1	CASSTTTGNTEAFF
TRBV7-8	TRBJ1-6	CASKRLGDSPLHF
TRBV4-3	TRBJ2-7	CASSQDNQGVGQYF
TRBV12-3/TRBV12-4	TRBJ2-7	CASSLLYRDFHEQYF
TRBV28	TRBJ1-5	CASSPRGLGNQPQHF
TRBV28	TRBJ2-7	CASSLTGAMGFYEQYF
TRBV3-1	TRBJ2-2	CASSQIGGWDTGELFF